These 19 T cell receptor beta chains originate from one sample sequenced in a study of siplizumab effects on memory and regulatory T cells. The protocol was immunoSEQ multiplex PCR, while the TCRdb copy is restricted to in-frame clones and leaves out a portion. The table has about 100,000 clones, about 94% seen once. Sequenced: non-Treg CD4+ T cells sorted from blood. The receptor source for this set is a human donor in good health.

The J gene is TRBJ1-3, the V gene TRBV27; a possible D gene is TRBD1 (5 bases). CDR3 size: 15 residues. Germline V CDR1 and CDR2: MNHEY, SMNVEV (reference sequence). Trimming cost V 5 bases and J 0 bases, with 11 bases left between them. This chain's CDR3 is CASSPAGGSGNTIYF. The CDR3 nucleotides are TGTGCCAGCAGTCCCGCCGGGGGCTCTGGAAACACCATATATTTT.

The genes are TRBV25-1 and TRBJ2-1; D gene unclear. CDR3 size: 13 residues. Per germline, CDR1 MGHDK and CDR2 SYGVNS. V was shortened by 2 bases and J by 5 bases, with 7 bases between the two germline ends. The CDR3, as DNA: TGTGCCAGCAGTGAAGGGCCGCACAATGAGCAGTTCTTC. This gives the protein CASSEGPHNEQFF.

The V and J genes are TRBV18 and TRBJ2-2, with TRBD2 matching over 8 bases. Germline CDR1 reads KGHSH; CDR2 reads LQKENI. The CDR3 has 15 residues. V shed 8 bases, J shed 4 bases, and the junction held 9 bases outside the gene matches. CDR3 residues: CASELAGGGTGELFF. DNA of the CDR3: TGTGCCAGCGAGCTGGCGGGAGGCGGCACCGGGGAGCTGTTTTTT.

Note on this clone: Different DNA sequences within this sample yield the same CDR3. The chain links TRBV29-1 to TRBJ2-5; D uncertain. V was shortened by 1 base and J by 5 bases, with 5 bases between the two germline ends. This CDR3 is 11 amino acids long. Germline-derived CDR1 and CDR2 are SQVTM and ANQGSEA. CDR3 residues: CSVEGGETQYF. The CDR3, as DNA: TGCAGCGTTGAAGGCGGTGAGACCCAGTACTTC.

V is TRBV29-1 and J is TRBJ1-3; D unresolved. CDR3 length: 11 amino acids. Germline CDR1 SQVTM, CDR2 ANQGSEA. Trimming removed 7 bases from V and 4 bases from J, with 8 bases in between. The CDR3 DNA reads as TGCAGCGGGGAGCGGGGAAACACCATATATTTT. It codes for CSGERGNTIYF. The full variable domain, in which reference TRBV29-1 and TRBJ1-3 provide the parts outside the CDR3, is SAVISQKPSRDICQRGTSLTIQCQVDSQVTMMFWYRQQPGQSLTLIATANQGSEATYESGFVIDKFPISRPNLTFSTLTVSNMSPEDSSIYLCSGERGNTIYFGEGSWLTVV.

The chain uses TRBV21-1 and TRBJ2-1. TRBV21-1 constitutes a pseudogene. This CDR3 is built from 20 residues. The CDR3 bases are TGTGCCAGCAGCAAAGTTTGTAAGGAACGAACCGGCCACCAGAACAATGAGCAGTTCTTC. As protein: CASSKVCKERTGHQNNEQFF.

The V call is TRBV28, the J call TRBJ2-6; TRBD1 matches at 8 bases. J lost 3 bases, V lost 6 bases, and 7 bases had no gene match. CDR1 and CDR2 (germline): MDHEN, SYDVKM. There are 16 residues in the CDR3. CDR3 loop: CASSPTGVSGANVLTF. In DNA form, the CDR3 reads TGTGCCAGCAGCCCGACAGGGGTTAGTGGGGCCAACGTCCTGACTTTC.

V usage is TRBV15 and J usage is TRBJ2-3, with 7 bases aligning to TRBD1. Per the germline V gene, CDR1 is LNHNV and CDR2 is YYDKDF (reference sequence). Unmatched junction bases numbered 8, after V lost 4 bases and J lost 7 bases. The CDR3 consists of 14 residues. DNA of the CDR3: TGTGCCACCAGCAATTGGGACAGAGCCTATACGCAGTATTTT. Its protein product is CATSNWDRAYTQYF.

The chain carries TRBV7-6 and TRBJ2-3; no clear D gene. The CDR3 covers 14 residues. The germline V gene encodes CDR1 SGHVS and CDR2 FNYEAQ. With 4 bases removed from V and 0 bases from J, the gap between germline ends came to 8 bases. The CDR3 protein is CASSSFLSTDTQYF. In nucleotides, the CDR3 is TGTGCCAGCAGCTCTTTCCTTAGCACAGATACGCAGTATTTT.

The CDR3 nucleotides are TGTGCCAGCAGCTTAGGAGGGGGCAAGGGCAATCAGCCCCAGCATTTT. Translation gives CASSLGGGKGNQPQHF. This sequence joins TRBV7-9 and TRBJ1-5, with 7 bases matching TRBD1. The junction had 5 bases not matched to a gene; V was cut back by 1 base and J by 2 bases. This CDR3 comprises 16 residues. Germline V gene lookup returns CDR1 SEHNR and CDR2 FQNEAQ (reference sequence).

The CDR3 DNA follows: TGTGCCAGCTTTAAGGACAGCTATAATTCACCCCTCCACTTT. It translates to CASFKDSYNSPLHF. The chain combines TRBV6-1 with TRBJ1-6; D is possibly TRBD1 (6 bases). The CDR3 totals 14 residues. Trimming removed 8 bases at V and 3 bases at J, with 11 bases between. Germline V lookup: CDR1 MNHNS, CDR2 SASEGT.

The chain is built from TRBV29-1 and TRBJ2-1, with D perhaps assigned TRBD1 or TRBD2 (5 bases each). The V gene lost 7 bases and the J gene lost 4 bases, with 11 bases spanning the gap. The germline V gene encodes CDR1 SQVTM and CDR2 ANQGSEA. The CDR3 spans 12 residues. Here the CDR3 DNA reads TGCAGCGCTGGGGACCTATACAATGAGCAGTTCTTC. It translates to CSAGDLYNEQFF.

V gene TRBV5-1 combines with J gene TRBJ2-1, with D possibly being TRBD1 (6 bases). The CDR3 runs 15 residues. Germline V CDR1 and CDR2: SGHRS, YFSETQ. Trimming cost V 4 bases and J 0 bases, with 11 bases left between them. CDR3: CASSVGRGSYNEQFF. The CDR3 DNA reads TGCGCCAGCAGCGTGGGCAGGGGCTCCTACAATGAGCAGTTCTTC.

The chain links TRBV7-8 to TRBJ1-2; TRBD1 matches at 10 bases. Germline CDR1 is SGHVS and CDR2 is FQNEAQ. V was pared by 5 bases and J by 4 bases, with 4 bases of the junction left unmatched. The CDR3 is 14 amino acids. The DNA for the CDR3 is TGTGCCAGCAGCATGGACAGGGGGAGCTATGGCTACACCTTC. Its protein is CASSMDRGSYGYTF. The variable domain in full, with the rest retrieved from reference TRBV7-8 and TRBJ1-2, is GAGVSQSPRYKVAKRGQDVALRCDPISGHVSLFWYQQALGQGPEFLTYFQNEAQLDKSGLPSDRFFAERPEGSVSTLKIQRTQQEDSAVYLCASSMDRGSYGYTFGSGTRLTVV.

The rearrangement uses TRBV10-3 and TRBJ1-1, with 8 positions matching TRBD1. Germline V CDR1 and CDR2: ENHRY, SYGVKD. This CDR3 is built from 14 residues. V lost 2 bases, J lost 3 bases, and 2 bases stayed unmatched. The DNA for the CDR3 is TGTGCCATCAGTGAGGACAGGGGCGACACTGAAGCTTTCTTT. It encodes CAISEDRGDTEAFF.

V usage is TRBV10-3 and J usage is TRBJ2-7; TRBD1 matches 11 bases. The CDR3 spans 14 residues. Germline-derived CDR1 and CDR2 are ENHRY and SYGVKD. The junction had 3 bases not matched to a gene; V was cut back by 6 bases and J by 2 bases. In DNA form, the CDR3 reads TGTGCCATCAGGCCGGGACAGGGGGCCTACGAGCAGTACTTC. Amino acids: CAIRPGQGAYEQYF.

The chain employs TRBV7-2 and TRBJ2-2, with D tentatively TRBD2 (5 bases). Per the germline V gene, CDR1 is SGHTA and CDR2 is FQGNSA. V was shortened by 5 bases and J by 4 bases, with 17 bases between the two germline ends. The length of the CDR3 is 16 residues. The chain's CDR3 is CASSTTWSGPTGELFF. The DNA of the CDR3 is TGTGCCAGCAGCACGACTTGGAGCGGCCCCACCGGGGAGCTGTTTTTT.

The chain joins TRBV2 to TRBJ1-2; no reliable D call. The CDR3 runs to 13 residues. Trimming shortened V by 3 bases and J by 4 bases, and 9 bases separated the two germline ends. The germline gives CDR1 SNHLY, CDR2 FYNNEI. CDR3 loop: CASSEGRGYGYTF. In DNA form, the CDR3 reads TGTGCCAGCAGTGAGGGGAGAGGCTATGGCTACACCTTC.

This clone was recorded a few times. The same CDR3 is also encoded by other DNA sequences in this sample. The rearrangement uses TRBV6-5 and TRBJ1-5; tentatively, D is TRBD1 (5 bases). This CDR3 has 14 residues. Germline assignment: CDR1 MNHEY and CDR2 SVGAGI. Trimming took off 2 bases at V and 3 bases at J, with 8 bases between the two ends. The CDR3 DNA reads as TGTGCCAGCAGTTACAGAGGGGACAATCAGCCCCAGCATTTT. It is translated as CASSYRGDNQPQHF.